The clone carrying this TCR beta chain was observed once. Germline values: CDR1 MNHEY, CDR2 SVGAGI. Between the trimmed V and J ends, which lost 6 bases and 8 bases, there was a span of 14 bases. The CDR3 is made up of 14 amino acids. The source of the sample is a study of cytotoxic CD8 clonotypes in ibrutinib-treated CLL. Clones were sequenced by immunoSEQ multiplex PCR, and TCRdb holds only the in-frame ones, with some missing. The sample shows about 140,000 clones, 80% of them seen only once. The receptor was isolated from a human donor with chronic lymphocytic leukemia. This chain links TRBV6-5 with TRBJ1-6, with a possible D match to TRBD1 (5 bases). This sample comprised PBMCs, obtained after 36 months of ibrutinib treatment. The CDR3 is CASRPGAIDSPLHF. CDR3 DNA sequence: TGTGCCAGCAGGCCCGGGGCGATTGATTCACCCCTCCACTTT.